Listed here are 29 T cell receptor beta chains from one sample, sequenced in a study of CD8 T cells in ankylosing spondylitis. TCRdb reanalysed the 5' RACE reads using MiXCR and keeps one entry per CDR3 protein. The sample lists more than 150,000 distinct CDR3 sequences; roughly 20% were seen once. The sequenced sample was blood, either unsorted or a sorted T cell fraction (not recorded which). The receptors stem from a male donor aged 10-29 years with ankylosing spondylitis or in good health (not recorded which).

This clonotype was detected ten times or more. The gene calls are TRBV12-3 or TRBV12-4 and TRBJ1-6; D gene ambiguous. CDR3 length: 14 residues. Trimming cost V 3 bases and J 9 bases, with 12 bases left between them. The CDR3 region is CASSFAGLSSPLHF. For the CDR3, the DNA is TGTGCCAGCAGTTTCGCCGGGCTTAGTTCACCCCTCCACTTT.

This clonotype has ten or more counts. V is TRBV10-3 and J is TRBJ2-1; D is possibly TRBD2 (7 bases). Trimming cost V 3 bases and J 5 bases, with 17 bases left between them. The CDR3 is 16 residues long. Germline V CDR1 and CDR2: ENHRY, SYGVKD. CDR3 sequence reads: CAISDWRGGGHNEQFF. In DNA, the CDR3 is TGTGCCATCAGTGATTGGAGGGGAGGGGGGCACAATGAGCAGTTCTTC.

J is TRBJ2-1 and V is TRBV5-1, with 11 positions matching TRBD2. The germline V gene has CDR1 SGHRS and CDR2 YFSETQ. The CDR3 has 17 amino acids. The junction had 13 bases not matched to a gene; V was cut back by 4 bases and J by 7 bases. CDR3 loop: CASSLLGTSGRRNEQFF. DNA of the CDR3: TGCGCCAGCAGCCTACTGGGGACTAGCGGAAGACGGAATGAGCAGTTCTTC.

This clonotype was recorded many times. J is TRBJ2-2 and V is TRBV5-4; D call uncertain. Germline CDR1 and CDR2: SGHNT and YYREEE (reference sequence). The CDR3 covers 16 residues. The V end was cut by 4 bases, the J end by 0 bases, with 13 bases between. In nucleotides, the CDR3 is TGTGCCAGCAGCCTGGGTGGCCTTTCGAACACCGGGGAGCTGTTTTTT. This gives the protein CASSLGGLSNTGELFF. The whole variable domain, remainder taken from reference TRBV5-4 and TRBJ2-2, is ETGVTQSPTHLIKTRGQQVTLRCSSQSGHNTVSWYQQALGQGPQFIFQYYREEENGRGNFPPRFSGLQFPNYSSELNVNALELDDSALYLCASSLGGLSNTGELFFGEGSRLTVL.

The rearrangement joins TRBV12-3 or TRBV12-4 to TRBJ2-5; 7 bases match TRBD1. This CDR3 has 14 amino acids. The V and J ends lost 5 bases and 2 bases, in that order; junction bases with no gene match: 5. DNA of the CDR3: TGTGCCAGCAGTCTCACGACAGGGCAAGAGACCCAGTACTTC. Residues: CASSLTTGQETQYF.

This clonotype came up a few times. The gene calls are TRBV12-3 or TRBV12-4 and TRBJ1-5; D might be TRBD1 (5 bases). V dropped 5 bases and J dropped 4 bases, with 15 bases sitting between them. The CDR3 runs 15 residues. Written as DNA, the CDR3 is TGTGCCAGCAGTCCCCACGGGGGTCTAAATCAGCCCCAGCATTTT. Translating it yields CASSPHGGLNQPQHF.

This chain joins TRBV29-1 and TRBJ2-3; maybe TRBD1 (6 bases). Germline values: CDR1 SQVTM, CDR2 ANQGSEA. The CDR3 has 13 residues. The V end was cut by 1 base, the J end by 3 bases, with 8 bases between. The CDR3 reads CSVEGTGTDTQYF. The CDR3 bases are TGCAGCGTTGAAGGTACAGGGACAGATACGCAGTATTTT.

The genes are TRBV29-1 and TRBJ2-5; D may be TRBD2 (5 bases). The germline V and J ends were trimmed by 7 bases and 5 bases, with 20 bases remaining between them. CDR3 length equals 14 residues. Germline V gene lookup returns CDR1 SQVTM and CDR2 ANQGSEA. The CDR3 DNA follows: TGCAGCGCCCACCCCCACAAGAGGGAGGAGACCCAGTACTTC. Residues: CSAHPHKREETQYF.

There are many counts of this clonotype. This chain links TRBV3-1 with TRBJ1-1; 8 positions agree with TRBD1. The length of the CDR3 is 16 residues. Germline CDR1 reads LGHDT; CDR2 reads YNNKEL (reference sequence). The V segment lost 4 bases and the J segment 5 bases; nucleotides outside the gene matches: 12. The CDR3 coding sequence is TGTGCCAGCAGCCCTCAGACAGGGGCCGGGGGAACTGAAGCTTTCTTT. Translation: CASSPQTGAGGTEAFF.

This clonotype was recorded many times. The DNA of the CDR3 is TGTGCCAGCAGCCAAGACAACTCCTACGAGCAGTACGTC. It translates to CASSQDNSYEQYV. V is TRBV3-1 and J is TRBJ2-7, with D unresolved. Germline-derived CDR1 and CDR2 are LGHDT and YNNKEL (reference sequence). The CDR3 covers 13 residues. Trimming took 0 bases from V and 0 from J, leaving 3 bases between them.

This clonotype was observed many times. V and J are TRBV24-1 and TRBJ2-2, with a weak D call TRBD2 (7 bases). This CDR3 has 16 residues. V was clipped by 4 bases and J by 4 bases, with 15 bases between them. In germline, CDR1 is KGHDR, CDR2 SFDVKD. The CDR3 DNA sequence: TGTGCCACCAGTGAGCCCCAGGGGAGGGGCACCGGGGAGCTGTTTTTT. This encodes CATSEPQGRGTGELFF.

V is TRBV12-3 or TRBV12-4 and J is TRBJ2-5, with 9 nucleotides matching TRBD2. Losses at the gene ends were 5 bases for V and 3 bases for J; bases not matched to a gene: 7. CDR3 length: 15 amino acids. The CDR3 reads CASSGQREDEETQYF. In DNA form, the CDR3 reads TGTGCCAGCAGTGGGCAGCGGGAGGACGAAGAGACCCAGTACTTC.

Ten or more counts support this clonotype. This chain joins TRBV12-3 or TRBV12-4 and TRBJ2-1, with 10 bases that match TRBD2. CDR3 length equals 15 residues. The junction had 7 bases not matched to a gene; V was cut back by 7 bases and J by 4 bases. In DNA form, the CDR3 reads TGTGCCAGCATTGTGGGTAGCGGGAGGTACAATGAGCAGTTCTTC. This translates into CASIVGSGRYNEQFF.

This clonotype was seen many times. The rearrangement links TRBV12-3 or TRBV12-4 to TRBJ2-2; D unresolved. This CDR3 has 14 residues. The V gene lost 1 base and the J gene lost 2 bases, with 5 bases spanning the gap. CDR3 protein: CASSLGGNTGELFF. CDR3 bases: TGTGCCAGCAGTTTAGGGGGAAACACCGGGGAGCTGTTTTTT.

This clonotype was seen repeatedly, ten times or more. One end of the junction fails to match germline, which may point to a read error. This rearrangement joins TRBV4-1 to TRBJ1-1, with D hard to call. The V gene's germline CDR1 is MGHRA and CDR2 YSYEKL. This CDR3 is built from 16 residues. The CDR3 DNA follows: TGCGCCAGCAGCTCCCCGGGTGGAATGGGGAACTCTGAAGCTTTCTTT. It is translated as CASSSPGGMGNSEAFF.

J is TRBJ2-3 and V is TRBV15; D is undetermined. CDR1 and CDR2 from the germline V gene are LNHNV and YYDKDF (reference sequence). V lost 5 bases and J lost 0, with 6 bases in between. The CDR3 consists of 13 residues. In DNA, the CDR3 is TGTGCCACCAGCGGCCCTAGCACAGATACGCAGTATTTT. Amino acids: CATSGPSTDTQYF.

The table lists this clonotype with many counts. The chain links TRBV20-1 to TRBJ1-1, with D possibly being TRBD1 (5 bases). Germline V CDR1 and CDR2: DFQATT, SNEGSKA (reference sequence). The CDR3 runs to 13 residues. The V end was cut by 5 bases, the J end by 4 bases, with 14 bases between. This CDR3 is CSAWRGVGTEAFF. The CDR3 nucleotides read TGCAGTGCTTGGCGGGGGGTTGGCACTGAAGCTTTCTTT.

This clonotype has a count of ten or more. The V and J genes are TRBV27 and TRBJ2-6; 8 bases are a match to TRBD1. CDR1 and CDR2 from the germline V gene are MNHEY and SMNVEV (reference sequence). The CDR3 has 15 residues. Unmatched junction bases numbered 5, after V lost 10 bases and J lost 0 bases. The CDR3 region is CATRQGPSGANVLTF. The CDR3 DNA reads TGTGCCACAAGACAGGGGCCCTCTGGGGCCAACGTCCTGACTTTC. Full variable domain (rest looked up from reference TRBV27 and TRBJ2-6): EAQVTQNPRYLITVTGKKLTVTCSQNMNHEYMSWYRQDPGLGLRQIYYSMNVEVTDKGDVPEGYKVSRKEKRNFPLILESPSPNQTSLYFCATRQGPSGANVLTFGAGSRLTVL.

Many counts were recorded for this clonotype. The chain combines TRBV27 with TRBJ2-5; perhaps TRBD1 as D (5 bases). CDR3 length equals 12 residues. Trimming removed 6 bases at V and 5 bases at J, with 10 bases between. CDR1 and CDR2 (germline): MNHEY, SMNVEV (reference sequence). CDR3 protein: CASRRGLETQYF. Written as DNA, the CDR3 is TGTGCCAGCAGAAGGGGTCTGGAGACCCAGTACTTC.

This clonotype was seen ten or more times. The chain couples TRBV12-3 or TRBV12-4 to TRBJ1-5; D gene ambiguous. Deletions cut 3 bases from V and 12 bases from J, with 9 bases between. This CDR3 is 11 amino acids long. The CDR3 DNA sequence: TGTGCCAGCAGTTTGTCCGACTACCAGCATTTT. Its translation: CASSLSDYQHF.

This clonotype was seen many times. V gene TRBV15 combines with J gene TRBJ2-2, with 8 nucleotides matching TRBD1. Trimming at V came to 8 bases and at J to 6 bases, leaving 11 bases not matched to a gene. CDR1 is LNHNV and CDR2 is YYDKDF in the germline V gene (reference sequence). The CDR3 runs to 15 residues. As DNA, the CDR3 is TGTGCCACCGCCCCGTCGGGACAGGTCCCCGGGGAGCTGTTTTTT. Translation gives CATAPSGQVPGELFF.

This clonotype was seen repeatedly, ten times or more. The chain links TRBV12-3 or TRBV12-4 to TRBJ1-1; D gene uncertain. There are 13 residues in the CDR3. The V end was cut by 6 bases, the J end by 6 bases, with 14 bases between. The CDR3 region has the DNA TGTGCCAGCAGCCCTACGACGTCCCCTGAAGCTTTCTTT. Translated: CASSPTTSPEAFF.

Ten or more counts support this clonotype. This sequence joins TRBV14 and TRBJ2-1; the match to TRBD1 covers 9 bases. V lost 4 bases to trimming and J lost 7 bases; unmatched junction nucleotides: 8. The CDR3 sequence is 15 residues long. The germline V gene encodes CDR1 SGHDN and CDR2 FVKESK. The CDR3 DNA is TGTGCCAGCAGCCCTTCACAGGGGGCGGGTAATGAGCAGTTCTTC. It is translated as CASSPSQGAGNEQFF. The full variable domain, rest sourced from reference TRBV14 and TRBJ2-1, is EAGVTQFPSHSVIEKGQTVTLRCDPISGHDNLYWYRRVMGKEIKFLLHFVKESKQDESGMPNNRFLAERTGGTYSTLKVQPAELEDSGVYFCASSPSQGAGNEQFFGPGTRLTVL.

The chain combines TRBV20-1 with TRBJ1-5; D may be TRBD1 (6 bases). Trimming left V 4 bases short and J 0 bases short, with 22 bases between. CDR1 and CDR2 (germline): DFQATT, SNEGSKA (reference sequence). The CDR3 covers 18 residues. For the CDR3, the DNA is TGCAGTGCTACCAAAAGGGGGGGGATTGGCTATAGCAATCAGCCCCAGCATTTT. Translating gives CSATKRGGIGYSNQPQHF.

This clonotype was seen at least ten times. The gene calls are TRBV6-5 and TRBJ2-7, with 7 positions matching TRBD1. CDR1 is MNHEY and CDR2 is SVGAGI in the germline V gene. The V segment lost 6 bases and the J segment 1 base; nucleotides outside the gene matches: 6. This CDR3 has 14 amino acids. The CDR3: CASSRTGPSYEQYF. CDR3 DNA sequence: TGTGCCAGCAGCCGGACAGGACCTTCCTACGAGCAGTACTTC.

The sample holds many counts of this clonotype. The CDR3 loop reads CASSSRTGGDSGELFF. Written as DNA, the CDR3 is TGTGCCAGCAGCTCTCGGACAGGGGGCGACTCAGGGGAGCTGTTTTTT. V and J are TRBV7-3 and TRBJ2-2; 11 nucleotides align to TRBD1. The junction had 9 bases not matched to a gene; V was cut back by 4 bases and J by 8 bases. Germline V gives CDR1 SGHTA, CDR2 FQGTGA. This CDR3 is built from 16 residues.

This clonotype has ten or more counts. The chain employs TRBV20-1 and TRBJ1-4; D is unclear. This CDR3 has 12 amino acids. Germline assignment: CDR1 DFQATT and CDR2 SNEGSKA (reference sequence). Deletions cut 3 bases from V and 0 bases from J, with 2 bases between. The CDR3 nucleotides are TGCAGTGCTAGGGCAACTAATGAAAAACTGTTTTTT. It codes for CSARATNEKLFF.

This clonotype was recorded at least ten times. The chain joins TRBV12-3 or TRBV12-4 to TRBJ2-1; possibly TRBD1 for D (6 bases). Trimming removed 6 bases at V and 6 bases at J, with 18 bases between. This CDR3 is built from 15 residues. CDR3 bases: TGTGCCAGCAGACAACAGGGAGTACCCACCAATGAGCAGTTCTTC. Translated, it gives CASRQQGVPTNEQFF.

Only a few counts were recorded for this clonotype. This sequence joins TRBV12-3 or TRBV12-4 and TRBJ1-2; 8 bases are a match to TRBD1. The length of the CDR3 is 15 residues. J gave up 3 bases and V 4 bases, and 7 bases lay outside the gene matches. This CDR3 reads CASSSTQGDHYGYTF. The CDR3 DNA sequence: TGTGCCAGCAGTTCAACACAGGGGGATCACTATGGCTACACCTTC.